A single sample is the source of the 14 T cell receptor beta chains below, sequenced in a study of CD8 T cells in ankylosing spondylitis. General observations from the study: Characteristic of ankylosing spondylitis blood, it appeared, was a TCR beta motif comprising about eight highly homologous variants.

Using its own MiXCR run on the 5' RACE reads, TCRdb lists one record per CDR3 protein. This table holds fewer than 400,000 distinct CDR3 sequences, under 8.5% found once. These receptors lack a known antigen. The source material was blood, either unsorted or a sorted T cell fraction (not recorded which). Receptors were obtained from a male donor with ankylosing spondylitis.

This clonotype was seen ten or more times. This sequence joins TRBV4-2 and TRBJ2-7; 11 positions agree with TRBD1. V lost 5 bases and J lost 2; bases outside the gene matches: 2. Germline CDR1 reads LGHNA; CDR2 reads YNFKEQ. The CDR3 is 14 residues long. CDR3 region: CASSKGQGAYEQYF. The CDR3 DNA follows: TGTGCCAGCAGCAAGGGACAGGGGGCCTACGAGCAGTACTTC.

This clonotype was counted only a few times. The rearrangement uses TRBV7-3 and TRBJ2-1, with D uncertain. CDR1 and CDR2 from the germline V gene are SGHTA and FQGTGA. The CDR3 extends over 13 amino acids. V was trimmed by 4 bases and J by 9 bases, leaving 13 bases between them. The CDR3 DNA reads as TGTGCCAGCAGCTCGTCAGCGCTCACTGAGCAGTTCTTC. This encodes CASSSSALTEQFF.

CDR3: CASVSGRAVAYNEQFF. CDR3 in DNA: TGTGCCAGCGTCAGCGGCAGGGCAGTTGCCTACAATGAGCAGTTCTTC. The rearrangement links TRBV6-1 to TRBJ2-1, with D perhaps TRBD1 or TRBD2 (5 bases each). Trimming took 8 bases from V and 2 from J, leaving 19 bases between them. Germline V gene data show CDR1 as MNHNS and CDR2 as SASEGT. The length of the CDR3 is 16 residues.

Only a few counts were recorded for this clonotype. The V and J genes are TRBV7-2 and TRBJ2-7; 8 nucleotides match TRBD2. The CDR3 length is 15 residues. J lost 0 bases, V lost 5 bases, and 6 bases had no gene match. Germline CDR1 is SGHTA and CDR2 is FQGNSA. The CDR3 reads CASSRSGTSSYEQYF. CDR3 DNA: TGTGCCAGCAGCCGTAGCGGGACGAGCTCCTACGAGCAGTACTTC.

In its sample, this clonotype was seen a few times. V is TRBV7-9 and J is TRBJ2-3; the match to TRBD1 covers 9 bases. J was trimmed by 8 bases and V by 6 bases; bases with no gene match: 9. Germline CDR1 is SEHNR and CDR2 is FQNEAQ (reference sequence). This CDR3 contains 14 residues. The CDR3 DNA reads TGTGCCAGCAGAGGGACAGGGAATATTGGTACGCAGTATTTT. Protein product: CASRGTGNIGTQYF.

This clonotype was detected many times. The chain uses TRBV7-9 and TRBJ1-4; D not resolved. V was shortened by 5 bases and J by 5 bases, with 12 bases between the two germline ends. This CDR3 has 14 amino acids. The germline CDR1 and CDR2 sequences are SEHNR and FQNEAQ (reference sequence). The CDR3 sequence is CASSRTGWNEKLFF. DNA for the CDR3: TGTGCCAGCAGCCGAACGGGGTGGAATGAAAAACTGTTTTTT.

This chain uses TRBV18 with TRBJ2-3, with 9 bases that match TRBD1. Germline CDR1 and CDR2: KGHSH and LQKENI. V shed 0 bases, J shed 5 bases, and the junction held 6 bases outside the gene matches. The CDR3 consists of 16 residues. CDR3 sequence reads: CASSPPRTGEGDTQYF. The CDR3 nucleotides read TGTGCCAGCTCACCACCGAGGACAGGGGAAGGAGATACGCAGTATTTT.

The table lists this clonotype with a few counts. This rearrangement joins TRBV19 to TRBJ2-6, with D unclear. This CDR3 region has 16 residues. CDR1 and CDR2 (germline): LNHDA, SQIVND (reference sequence). Trimming removed 2 bases from V and 1 base from J, with 9 bases in between. This chain's CDR3 is CASSIIEGSGANVLTF. The CDR3 nucleotides read TGTGCCAGTAGTATAATCGAAGGGTCTGGGGCCAACGTCCTGACTTTC. Looking up the rest from reference TRBV19 and TRBJ2-6 gives the full variable domain: DGGITQSPKYLFRKEGQNVTLSCEQNLNHDAMYWYRQDPGQGLRLIYYSQIVNDFQKGDIAEGYSVSREKKESFPLTVTSAQKNPTAFYLCASSIIEGSGANVLTFGAGSRLTVL.

This clonotype was counted many times. The chain couples TRBV7-2 to TRBJ1-5; D not certain. The CDR3 is made up of 16 amino acids. In germline, CDR1 is SGHTA, CDR2 FQGNSA. Between the trimmed V and J ends, which lost 1 base and 3 bases, there was a span of 13 bases. The CDR3 DNA reads as TGTGCCAGCAGCTTAGTTGGCCCGGCGGCCAATCAGCCCCAGCATTTT. Protein sequence: CASSLVGPAANQPQHF.

This clonotype was seen only a few times. The V gene is TRBV28, the J gene TRBJ2-1, with 13 bases matching TRBD2. This CDR3 has 16 amino acids. From germline, CDR1 is MDHEN and CDR2 SYDVKM. Trimming cost V 5 bases and J 7 bases; bases outside gene matches: 8. The CDR3 sequence: CASSPSRGLAGNEQFF. The DNA for the CDR3 is TGTGCCAGCAGTCCGTCCCGGGGACTAGCGGGAAATGAGCAGTTCTTC.

The CDR3 DNA sequence: TGTGCCAGCGGACAGGAATCCCCCTACGAGCAGTACTTC. Translated: CASGQESPYEQYF. The genes are TRBV28 and TRBJ2-7; 7 bases are shared with TRBD1. There are 13 residues in the CDR3. The J segment lost 2 bases and the V segment lost 8 bases, leaving 6 bases of the junction unmatched. CDR1 is MDHEN, CDR2 SYDVKM, per germline.

The CDR3 region is CASSPGTHSPLHF. The CDR3 DNA reads TGTGCCAGCAGCCCGGGAACTCATTCACCCCTCCACTTT. The chain has TRBV7-9 and TRBJ1-6; the D is unclear. CDR3 size: 13 residues. The V end lost 5 bases, the J end lost 8 bases, and 10 bases lay between the germline ends. CDR1 SEHNR and CDR2 FQNEAQ come from the germline V gene (reference sequence).

The V and J genes are TRBV29-1 and TRBJ2-1; TRBD1 aligns across 7 bases. This CDR3 has 14 residues. Germline values: CDR1 SQVTM, CDR2 ANQGSEA. Unmatched junction bases numbered 2, after V lost 0 bases and J lost 3 bases. As DNA, the CDR3 is TGCAGCGTTGAAGACGGGACAGTCTACAATGAGCAGTTCTTC. It yields the protein CSVEDGTVYNEQFF.

This sequence joins TRBV9 and TRBJ1-2; D is unresolved. Per the germline V gene, CDR1 is SGDLS and CDR2 is YYNGEE. V shed 4 bases and J shed 6 bases, with 13 bases lying between them. The CDR3 loop spans 13 amino acids. The CDR3 region is CASSLDNLHGYTF. CDR3 coding DNA: TGTGCCAGCAGCCTCGACAACCTCCATGGCTACACCTTC.